The clone carrying this TCR beta chain was seen only once. The entry originates in a study of blood T cells in healthy people across ages. The overall study: Per two T cells, about one barcoded beta molecule was captured through template switching.

Per-sample PBMC isolation yielded at least 6 million cells. Through a sample-barcoded 5' primer and a J-beta primer mix, a second PCR was run for roughly 7 to 12 cycles. Sequencing recovered at least 3 million CDR3-containing paired-end reads from each sample. TCRdb ran MiXCR on the 5' RACE reads and lists one entry per CDR3 protein. The table includes about 1.4 million distinct CDR3 sequences, 55% to 75% detected once. Sequenced sample: blood. This receptor was obtained from a man between 18 and 29 years old in good health.

The CDR3 DNA reads TGCAGTGCTAGGGGAGGGACTAGCGGGGGACCCTACCAAGAGACCCAGTTCTTC. Translation: CSARGGTSGGPYQETQFF. V and J are TRBV20-1 and TRBJ2-5, with 14 bases lining up with TRBD2. The J call may be faulty, since TRBJ2-1 better matches the DNA end. Germline V gene data show CDR1 as DFQATT and CDR2 as SNEGSKA (reference sequence). CDR3 length: 18 residues.